This TCR beta chain appears in the sequencing data of a study of T cells in Graves' hyperthyroidism and ophthalmopathy. It was RNA transcripts that yielded the amplified TCR beta CDR3 regions. The TCR CDR3 was amplified in a first-round RT-PCR using the HTBI primer set. TCRdb reanalysed the multiplex PCR reads using MiXCR and keeps one entry per CDR3 protein. The sample shows 45,000 or so distinct CDR3 sequences, approximately 50% of them seen only once. The ends were cut back, 1 base at V and 1 base at J, with 7 bases in the middle. The CDR3 consists of 14 residues. CDR1 and CDR2 (germline): SGHAT, FQNNGV. This clonotype was detected ten times or more. What it recognizes is unknown. Broader study findings: In the blood, most expanded thyroid clonotypes above 0.001 appeared as well. The model forecast ophthalmopathy, anticipating it by a median roughly 6 months before onset. Ophthalmopathy could be told apart from stable hyperthyroidism with a 13 V-J model.

This chain connects TRBV11-2 to TRBJ1-1; D is undetermined. The clonotype originates from a woman in her 50s with Graves' hyperthyroidism. Material: peripheral blood or thyroid tissue (not recorded which). The CDR3 is CASSLGSENTEAFF. CDR3 nucleotides: TGTGCCAGCAGCTTAGGGAGCGAGAACACTGAAGCTTTCTTT.